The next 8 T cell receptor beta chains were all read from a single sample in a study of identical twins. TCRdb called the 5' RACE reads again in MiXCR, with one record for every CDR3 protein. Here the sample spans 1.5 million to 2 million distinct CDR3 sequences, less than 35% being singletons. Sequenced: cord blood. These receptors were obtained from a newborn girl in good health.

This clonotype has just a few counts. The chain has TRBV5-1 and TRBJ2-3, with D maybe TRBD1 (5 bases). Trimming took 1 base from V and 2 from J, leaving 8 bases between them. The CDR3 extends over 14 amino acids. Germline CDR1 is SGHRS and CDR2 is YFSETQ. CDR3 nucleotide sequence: TGCGCCAGCAGCTTGCAGGGCCTCACAGATACGCAGTATTTT. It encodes CASSLQGLTDTQYF. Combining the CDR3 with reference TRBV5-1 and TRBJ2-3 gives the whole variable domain KAGVTQTPRYLIKTRGQQVTLSCSPISGHRSVSWYQQTPGQGLQFLFEYFSETQRNKGNFPGRFSGRQFSNSRSEMNVSTLELGDSALYLCASSLQGLTDTQYFGPGTRLTVL.

CDR3 protein: CASSHLGDQYEQYF. The CDR3 nucleotides read TGTGCCAGCAGCCATTTGGGGGACCAATACGAGCAGTACTTC. The V gene is TRBV3-1, the J gene TRBJ2-4; D may be TRBD1 or TRBD2 (5 bases each). TRBJ2-7 matches the DNA end more closely, so the J call is doubtful. The germline V gene encodes CDR1 LGHDT and CDR2 YNNKEL (reference sequence). The CDR3 contains 14 residues.

The CDR3 coding sequence is TGTGCCAGCAGCCATTGGACAACCGTTAGCACAGATACGCAGTATTTT. Translated, it gives CASSHWTTVSTDTQYF. The rearrangement links TRBV12-3 or TRBV12-4 to TRBJ2-3; tentatively, D is TRBD1 (5 bases). V shed 6 bases and J shed 0 bases, with 16 bases lying between them. The CDR3 extends over 16 amino acids.

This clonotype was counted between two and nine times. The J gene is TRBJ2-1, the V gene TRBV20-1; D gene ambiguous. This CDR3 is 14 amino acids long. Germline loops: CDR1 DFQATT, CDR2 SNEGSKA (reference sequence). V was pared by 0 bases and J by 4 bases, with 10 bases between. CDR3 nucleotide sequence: TGCAGTGCTAGAGATCTCCCCTCATACAATGAGCAGTTCTTC. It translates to CSARDLPSYNEQFF.

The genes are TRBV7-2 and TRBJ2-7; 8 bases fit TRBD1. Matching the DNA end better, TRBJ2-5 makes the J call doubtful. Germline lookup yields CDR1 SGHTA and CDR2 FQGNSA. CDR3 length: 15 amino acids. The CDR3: CASSLAGQAKETQYF. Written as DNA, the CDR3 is TGTGCCAGCAGCTTAGCGGGACAGGCTAAAGAGACCCAGTACTTC.

The CDR3 nucleotides read TGTGCCAGCATACGGGGCTCCTATAATTCACCCCTCCACTTT. This translates into CASIRGSYNSPLHF. The gene calls are TRBV2 and TRBJ1-6, with no clear D. Germline V gene lookup returns CDR1 SNHLY and CDR2 FYNNEI. This CDR3 region has 14 residues. The V gene lost 7 bases and the J gene lost 0 bases, with 7 bases spanning the gap.

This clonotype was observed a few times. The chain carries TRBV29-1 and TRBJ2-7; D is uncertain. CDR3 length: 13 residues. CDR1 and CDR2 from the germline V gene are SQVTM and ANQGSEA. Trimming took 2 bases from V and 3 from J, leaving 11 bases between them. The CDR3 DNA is TGCAGCGTTGAAAGTAGGATAGACTACGAGCAGTACTTC. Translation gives CSVESRIDYEQYF.

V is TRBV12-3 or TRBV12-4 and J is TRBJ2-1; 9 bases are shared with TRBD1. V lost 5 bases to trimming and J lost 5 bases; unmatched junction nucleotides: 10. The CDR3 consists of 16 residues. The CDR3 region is CASSPIGTGRNNEQFF. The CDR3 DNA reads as TGTGCCAGCAGTCCGATCGGGACAGGGCGGAACAATGAGCAGTTCTTC.